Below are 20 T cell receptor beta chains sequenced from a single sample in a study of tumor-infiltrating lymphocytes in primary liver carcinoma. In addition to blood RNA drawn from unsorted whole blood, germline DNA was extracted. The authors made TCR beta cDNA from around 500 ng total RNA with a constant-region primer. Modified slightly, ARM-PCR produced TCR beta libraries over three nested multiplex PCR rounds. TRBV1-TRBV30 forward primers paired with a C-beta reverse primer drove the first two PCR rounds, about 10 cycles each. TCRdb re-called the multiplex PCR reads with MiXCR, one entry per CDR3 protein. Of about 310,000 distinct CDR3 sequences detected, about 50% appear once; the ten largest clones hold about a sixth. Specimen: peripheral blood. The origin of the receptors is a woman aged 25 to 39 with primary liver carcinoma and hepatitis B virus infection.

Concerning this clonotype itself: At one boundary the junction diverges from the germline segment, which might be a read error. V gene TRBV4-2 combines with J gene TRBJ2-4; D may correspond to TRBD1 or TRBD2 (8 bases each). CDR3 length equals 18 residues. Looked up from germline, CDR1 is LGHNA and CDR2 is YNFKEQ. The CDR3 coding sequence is TGTGCCAGCCGACAGGGGTGTACTAGCGGTATAGCCGAAAACATTCAGTACTTC. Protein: CASRQGCTSGIAENIQYF.

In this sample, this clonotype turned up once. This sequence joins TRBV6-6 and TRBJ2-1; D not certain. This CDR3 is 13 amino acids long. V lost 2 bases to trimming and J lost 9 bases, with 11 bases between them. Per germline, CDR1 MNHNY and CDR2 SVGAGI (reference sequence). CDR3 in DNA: TGTGCCAGCAGTTACATACTCACTGGTGAGCAGTTCTTC. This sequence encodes CASSYILTGEQFF.

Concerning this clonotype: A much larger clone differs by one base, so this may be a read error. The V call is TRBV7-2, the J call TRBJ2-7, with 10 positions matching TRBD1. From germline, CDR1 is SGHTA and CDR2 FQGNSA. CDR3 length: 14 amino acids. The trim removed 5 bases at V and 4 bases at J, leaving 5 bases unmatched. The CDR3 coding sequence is TGTGCCAGCAGCCCCGGGACAGGGGTGTACGAGCAGTACTTC. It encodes CASSPGTGVYEQYF.

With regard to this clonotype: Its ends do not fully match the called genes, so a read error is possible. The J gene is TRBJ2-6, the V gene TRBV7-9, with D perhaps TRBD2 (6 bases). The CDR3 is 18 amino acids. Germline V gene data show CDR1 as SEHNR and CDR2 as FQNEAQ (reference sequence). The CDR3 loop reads CASSFETGVLSGANDLTF. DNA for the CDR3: TGTGCCAGCAGCTTTGAAACGGGAGTTCTCTCTGGGGCCAACGACCTGACATTC.

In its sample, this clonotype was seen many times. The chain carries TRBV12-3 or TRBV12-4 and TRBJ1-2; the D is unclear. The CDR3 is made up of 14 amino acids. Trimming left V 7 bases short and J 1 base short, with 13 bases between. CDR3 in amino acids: CASTRGPSNYGYTF. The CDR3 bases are TGTGCCAGCACCCGAGGCCCGAGTAACTATGGCTACACCTTC.

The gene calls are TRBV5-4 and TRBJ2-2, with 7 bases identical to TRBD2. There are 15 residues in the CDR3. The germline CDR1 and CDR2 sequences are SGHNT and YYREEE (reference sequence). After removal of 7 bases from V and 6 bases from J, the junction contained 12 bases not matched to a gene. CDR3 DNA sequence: TGTGCCAGCGGCCTTAAGCGGGAACTGGCCGGGGAGCTGTTTTTT. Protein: CASGLKRELAGELFF.

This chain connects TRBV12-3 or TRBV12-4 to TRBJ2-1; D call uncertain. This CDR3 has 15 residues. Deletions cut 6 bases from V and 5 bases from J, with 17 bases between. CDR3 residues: CASSLGPTRNNEQFF. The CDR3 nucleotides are TGTGCCAGCAGCCTGGGCCCGACTCGGAACAATGAGCAGTTCTTC.

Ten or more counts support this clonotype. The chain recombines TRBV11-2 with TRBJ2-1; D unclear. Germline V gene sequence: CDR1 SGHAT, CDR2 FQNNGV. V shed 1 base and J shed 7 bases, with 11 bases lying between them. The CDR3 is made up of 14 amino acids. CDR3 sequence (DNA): TGTGCCAGCAGCTTAGCGAGGCCCCAGAATGAGCAGTTCTTC. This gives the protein CASSLARPQNEQFF.

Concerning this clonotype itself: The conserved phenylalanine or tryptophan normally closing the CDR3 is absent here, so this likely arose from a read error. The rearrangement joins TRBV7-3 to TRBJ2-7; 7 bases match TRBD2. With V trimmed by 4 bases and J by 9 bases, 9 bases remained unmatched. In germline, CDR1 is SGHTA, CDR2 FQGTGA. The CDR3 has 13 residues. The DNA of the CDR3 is TGTGCCAGCAGCTCCTCGGGAGGAGCTGGGCAGTACTAC. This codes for CASSSSGGAGQYY.

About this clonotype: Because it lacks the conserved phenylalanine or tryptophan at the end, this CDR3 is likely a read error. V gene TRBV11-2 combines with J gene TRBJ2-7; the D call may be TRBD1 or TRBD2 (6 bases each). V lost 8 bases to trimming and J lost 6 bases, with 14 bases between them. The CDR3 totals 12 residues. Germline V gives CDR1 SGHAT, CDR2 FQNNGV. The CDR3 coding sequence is TGTGCCAGCCGGGGGCCGGGTAGCGAGCAGTACTCC. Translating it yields CASRGPGSEQYS.

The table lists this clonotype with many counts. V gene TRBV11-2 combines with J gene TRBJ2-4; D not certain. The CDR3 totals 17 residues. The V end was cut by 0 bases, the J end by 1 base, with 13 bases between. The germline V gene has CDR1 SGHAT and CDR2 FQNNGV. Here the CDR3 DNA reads TGTGCCAGCAGCTTAGAAGGGAATGGCTTGGCCAAAAACATTCAGTACTTC. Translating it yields CASSLEGNGLAKNIQYF.

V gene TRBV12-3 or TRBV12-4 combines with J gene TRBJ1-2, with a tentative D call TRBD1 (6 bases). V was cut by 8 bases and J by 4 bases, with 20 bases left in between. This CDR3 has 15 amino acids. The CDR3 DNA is TGTGCCAGCTGCGGAGGGGGTGGGGATGTCTATGGCTACACCTTC. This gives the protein CASCGGGGDVYGYTF.

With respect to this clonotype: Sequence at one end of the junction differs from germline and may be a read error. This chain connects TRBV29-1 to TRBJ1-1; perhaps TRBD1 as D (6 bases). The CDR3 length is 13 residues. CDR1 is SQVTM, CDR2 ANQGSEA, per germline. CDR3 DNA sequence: TGCAGCGTTAAACAGGGTGGGAGCACTGAAGCTTCCTTT. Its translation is CSVKQGGSTEASF. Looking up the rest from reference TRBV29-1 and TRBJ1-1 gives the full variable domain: SAVISQKPSRDICQRGTSLTIQCQVDSQVTMMFWYRQQPGQSLTLIATANQGSEATYESGFVIDKFPISRPNLTFSTLTVSNMSPEDSSIYLCSVKQGGSTEASFGQGTRLTVV.

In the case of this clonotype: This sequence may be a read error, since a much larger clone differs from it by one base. The CDR3 DNA reads TGTGCCAGCAGTTTCCATGTAGCGGGGCCCTACGGGCAGTACTTC. Translation gives CASSFHVAGPYGQYF. J is TRBJ2-7 and V is TRBV6-2 or TRBV6-3; 8 nucleotides line up with TRBD2. Germline V CDR1 and CDR2: MNHEY, SVGEGT. The CDR3 is 15 residues long.

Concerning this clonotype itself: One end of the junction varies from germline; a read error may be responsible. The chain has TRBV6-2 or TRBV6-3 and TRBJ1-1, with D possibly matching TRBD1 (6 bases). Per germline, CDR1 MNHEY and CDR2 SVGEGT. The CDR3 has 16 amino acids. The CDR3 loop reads CASSYGTNLMNTEASF. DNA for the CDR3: TGTGCCAGCAGTTACGGGACAAACCTTATGAACACTGAAGCTTCCTTT.

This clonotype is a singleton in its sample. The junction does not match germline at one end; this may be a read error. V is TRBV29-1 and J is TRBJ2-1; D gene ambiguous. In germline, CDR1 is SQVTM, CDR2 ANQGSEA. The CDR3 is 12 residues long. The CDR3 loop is CSAYRAYNEQLF. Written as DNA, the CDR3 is TGCAGCGCCTATAGGGCCTACAATGAGCAGTTATTC.

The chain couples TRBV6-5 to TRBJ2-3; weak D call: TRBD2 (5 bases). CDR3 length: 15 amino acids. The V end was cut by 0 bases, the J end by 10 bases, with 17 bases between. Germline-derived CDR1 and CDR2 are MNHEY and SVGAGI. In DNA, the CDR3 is TGTGCCAGCAGTTACTCCCAGAGCGGCACAGAAGCGCAGTATTTT. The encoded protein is CASSYSQSGTEAQYF.

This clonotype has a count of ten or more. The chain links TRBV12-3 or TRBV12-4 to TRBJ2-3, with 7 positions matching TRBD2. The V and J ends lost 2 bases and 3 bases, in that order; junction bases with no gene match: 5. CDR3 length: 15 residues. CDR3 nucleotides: TGTGCCAGCAGTTTACGGCGGGAGCTGACAGATACGCAGTATTTT. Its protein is CASSLRRELTDTQYF.

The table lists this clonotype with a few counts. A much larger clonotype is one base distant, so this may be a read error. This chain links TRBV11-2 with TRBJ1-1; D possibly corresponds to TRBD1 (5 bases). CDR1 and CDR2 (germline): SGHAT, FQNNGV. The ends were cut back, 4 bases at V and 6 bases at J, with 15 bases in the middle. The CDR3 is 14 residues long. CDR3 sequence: CASSSQGAWAEAFF. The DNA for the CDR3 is TGTGCCAGCAGCTCCCAGGGCGCCTGGGCTGAAGCTTTCTTT.

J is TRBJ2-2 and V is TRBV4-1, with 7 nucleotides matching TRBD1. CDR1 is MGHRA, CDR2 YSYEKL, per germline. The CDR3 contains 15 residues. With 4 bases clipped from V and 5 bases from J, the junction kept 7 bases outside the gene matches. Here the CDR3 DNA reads TGCGCCAGCAGCCCCTGTGACAGGGCGACCGGGGAGCTGTTTTTT. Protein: CASSPCDRATGELFF.